The subject of this entry is one T cell receptor (beta chain). The data belong to a study of blood T cell repertoires in COVID-19. As for the study in general: Collection of acute and convalescent COVID-19 samples took place in the United States, Italy and Spain.

V gave up 0 bases and J gave up 1 base; unmatched junction bases: 6. The V gene's germline CDR1 is SGHRS and CDR2 YFSETQ. The CDR3 spans 16 residues. As originally analysed: Estimation of nucleated cell counts relied on the amplification of reference gene primers. The method was immunoSEQ multiplex PCR; TCRdb's version includes in-frame clones alone and lacks a portion of them. The DNA was the basis for D and trimming; V, J and clone size are from that table. The table shows 72,000 or so clones, with 86% occurring only once. The source is a woman aged 55-69 years with acute or convalescent COVID-19. What was sequenced was peripheral blood. This rearrangement joins TRBV5-1 to TRBJ2-7, with 8 bases fitting TRBD1. The CDR3 is CASSLEVGQVSYEQYF. The DNA for the CDR3 is TGCGCCAGCAGCTTGGAAGTGGGACAGGTGTCCTACGAGCAGTACTTC.